Reported below is one TCR beta chain. The antigen it binds to is not known. No much larger clonotype is one base removed from it; base qualities were not supplied. All of the isolated RNA was reverse transcribed with the High Capacity cDNA Reverse Transcription Kit, so expressed TCRB transcripts were sequenced. Deep immunoSEQ sequencing was applied to naive, central memory and regulatory T cell samples, giving an average of roughly 3.5 million total reads per sample. Sorted cells were lysed in RLT buffer, and RNA was extracted using DNase-treated RNeasy Micro or Mini kits according to cell number. Each cell subset was processed on its own to prevent cross-contamination, while patient and healthy donor samples were processed together. TCRB sequences were amplified from cDNA with the immunoSEQ multiplex PCR, producing 87-bp fragments spanning the CDR3 region. Sequencing of the amplicons was performed on the Illumina HiSeq platform. Per the authors' processing: PCR bias was corrected computationally using synthetic template baselines, and reads within Hamming distance 2 were collapsed, with unmergeable singletons discarded. Reads were aligned against IMGT so that V, D and J genes, CDR3 length and insertions or deletions at six rearrangement sites could be assigned. Within each subset, clonotype counts were normalized to the number of sorted cells before true diversity and Gini coefficients were calculated with the tcR R package. The overlap coefficient, calculated on TCRB nucleotide sequences, was used to quantify repertoire sharing. This immuneACCESS table, as held by TCRdb, lists in-frame sequences with V and J called but not all clones. Of the missing ones, under half trace to an unresolved V gene in checked studies; the others have no known cause. V, J and clone size were drawn from that table, and D and trimming were deduced from the DNA. This sample comprises roughly 170,000 clones, about 13% of them detected only once. Roughly 0.6% of the sample is in the top ten clones.

Between the V and J ends, shortened by 7 bases and 1 base respectively, the junction contains 19 bases. From the cysteine up to the phenylalanine, the CDR3 has a length of 16 residues. Kept here is only the CDR3 DNA, which spans 48 bases and is read in frame from base 1. CDR1 and CDR2 are read off the germline V gene (reference sequence) as LNHDA and SQIVND. This record belongs to a study of beta chain features in type 1 diabetes (dated by TCRdb to between 2017 and 2018). Regarding the research as a whole: No differences in mean age, gender distribution, total cell number or subset yield were found between patients and healthy donors. In the study, TCRB repertoires of sorted circulating CD4+ T cell subsets from recently diagnosed type 1 diabetes patients were compared with those of matched healthy donors. Regulatory and stem cell-like memory subsets were obtained from only 8 patients and roughly 8 healthy donors, while naive and central memory subsets were obtained from all 28 donors. A total of about 100,000,000 sorted cells were examined across all samples, and RNA yield correlated strongly with the number of cells per subset. Findings and caveats that apply to the study as a whole: Shorter templates might be favored by PCR, yet because patient and control samples were amplified and corrected together, any such skew would affect both groups equally. A moderate but significant shortening of TCRB CDR3 length was observed in type 1 diabetes patients in all four CD4+ subsets. HLA sub-analyses involved small numbers of individuals, so any influence of HLA type on TCRB rearrangement remained unresolved. Naive, central memory and regulatory TCRB repertoires appeared to be more alike among patients than among healthy donors. Fewer insertions and more nucleotide deletions at VDJ recombination sites were observed in patients with type 1 diabetes, implying thymic rearrangement abnormalities. Sequencing cDNA rather than genomic DNA could over-represent highly expressing activated cells, although activation and CD3 levels did not differ between groups.

Each donor gave one peripheral blood draw, averaging about 120 mL, which was collected into heparinised tubes. A BD FACSAria II and a panel including CD45RO, CCR7, CD25, CD127, CD95 and CD27 were used to sort naive, central memory, regulatory and stem cell-like memory CD4+ T cells. Every sorted population had a purity above 95%. PBMCs were isolated immediately by Lymphoprep density gradient centrifugation and stained directly without culture. To minimize batch effects, samples were stained and sorted in pairs, one healthy donor with one patient per experiment. The source of this sequence is a young woman in good health. Source material: central memory CD4+ T cells from blood. This chain is built from TRBV19 and TRBJ1-1; the D gene is unclear. CDR3 protein: CASNQQPTFGNTEAFF. The DNA sequence is given as TGTGCCAGTAACCAACAGCCGACCTTTGGGAACACTGAAGCTTTCTTT.